The entry below gives a single T cell receptor beta chain sequence along with its context. This sample is part of a study of control samples from healthy donors and cancer patients. Measured with immunoSEQ multiplex PCR; TCRdb has only the in-frame clones, and not every one. The sample has about 410,000 clones; around nine tenths are singletons. V gave up 7 bases and J gave up 7 bases; unmatched junction bases: 15. In germline, CDR1 is SQVTM, CDR2 ANQGSEA. There are 14 residues in the CDR3. Sequenced material: PBMCs. The receptor was isolated from a man between 35 and 55 years old with head and neck cancer. The chain links TRBV29-1 to TRBJ1-1, with 7 bases fitting TRBD1. CDR3 bases: TGCAGCGGGAGACAGGGAGGCCCTAACGGTGAAGCTTTCTTT. As protein: CSGRQGGPNGEAFF.